These 7 T cell receptor beta chains were all obtained from the same sample, sequenced in a study of shared clonotypes between healthy human individuals. Method: immunoSEQ multiplex PCR; TCRdb's copy keeps in-frame clones and lacks some. The sample includes 650,000 to 750,000 clones, roughly 78% of them seen just once. The sequenced sample consisted of memory CD4+ T cells sorted from blood. Specified subset: CD45RA-negative fraction. These receptors all come from a woman aged 25-40 years in good health.

The rearrangement links TRBV7-8 to TRBJ2-7, with 11 positions matching TRBD2. Germline V CDR1 and CDR2: SGHVS, FQNEAQ. Trimming cost V 5 bases and J 6 bases; bases outside gene matches: 6. The CDR3 is 14 amino acids. CDR3 loop: CASSLIAGGGEQYF. The CDR3 DNA follows: TGTGCCAGCAGCCTCATAGCGGGAGGGGGCGAGCAGTACTTC.

This chain uses TRBV11-3 with TRBJ2-7, with unresolved D. Between the trimmed V and J ends, which lost 0 bases and 12 bases, there was a span of 12 bases. CDR3 length: 12 residues. Germline-derived CDR1 and CDR2 are SGHNT and YENEEA. The CDR3 sequence is CASSLESEPPYF. CDR3 nucleotides: TGTGCCAGCAGCTTAGAATCCGAACCCCCGTACTTC.

This clone was observed a handful of times. CDR3 nucleotide sequence: TGTGCCTGGAGTGCCCCGGGACAGAATGAAAAACTGTTTTTT. Amino acids: CAWSAPGQNEKLFF. The rearrangement joins TRBV30 to TRBJ1-4; TRBD1 aligns across 7 bases. There are 14 residues in the CDR3. Germline trimming cut 1 base from V and 5 bases from J; bases unmatched to any gene: 4. Germline V gives CDR1 GTSNPN, CDR2 SVGIG (reference sequence).

V gene TRBV27 combines with J gene TRBJ1-4; perhaps TRBD1 as D (6 bases). The germline CDR1 and CDR2 sequences are MNHEY and SMNVEV (reference sequence). The ends were cut back, 5 bases at V and 0 bases at J, with 10 bases in the middle. The CDR3 runs to 15 residues. The CDR3 nucleotides read TGTGCCAGCAGTCGGAGGGGGTCAACTAATGAAAAACTGTTTTTT. It encodes CASSRRGSTNEKLFF.

Only one count was recorded for this clone. The chain combines TRBV5-1 with TRBJ2-3; D possibly uses TRBD1 or TRBD2 (6 bases each). The germline gives CDR1 SGHRS, CDR2 YFSETQ. The V end lost 5 bases, the J end lost 4 bases, and 20 bases lay between the germline ends. The CDR3 contains 16 residues. The CDR3 DNA sequence: TGCGCCAGCAGACCTAGTAGGGGGGCAGGTGCAGATACGCAGTATTTT. It yields the protein CASRPSRGAGADTQYF.

This chain joins TRBV10-3 and TRBJ2-3; D might be TRBD2 (6 bases). Per germline, CDR1 ENHRY and CDR2 SYGVKD. V dropped 10 bases and J dropped 2 bases, with 16 bases sitting between them. The CDR3 totals 14 residues. The CDR3: CANGDGSNTDTQYF. The CDR3 DNA is TGTGCCAACGGGGACGGGAGTAACACAGATACGCAGTATTTT.

The V gene is TRBV28, the J gene TRBJ2-4; D call uncertain. The V end lost 3 bases, the J end lost 0 bases, and 12 bases lay between the germline ends. The CDR3 runs 16 residues. Per germline, CDR1 MDHEN and CDR2 SYDVKM. The CDR3 bases are TGTGCCAGCAGTTTTCGACTGCAACTAGCCAAAAACATTCAGTACTTC. Amino acid sequence: CASSFRLQLAKNIQYF.